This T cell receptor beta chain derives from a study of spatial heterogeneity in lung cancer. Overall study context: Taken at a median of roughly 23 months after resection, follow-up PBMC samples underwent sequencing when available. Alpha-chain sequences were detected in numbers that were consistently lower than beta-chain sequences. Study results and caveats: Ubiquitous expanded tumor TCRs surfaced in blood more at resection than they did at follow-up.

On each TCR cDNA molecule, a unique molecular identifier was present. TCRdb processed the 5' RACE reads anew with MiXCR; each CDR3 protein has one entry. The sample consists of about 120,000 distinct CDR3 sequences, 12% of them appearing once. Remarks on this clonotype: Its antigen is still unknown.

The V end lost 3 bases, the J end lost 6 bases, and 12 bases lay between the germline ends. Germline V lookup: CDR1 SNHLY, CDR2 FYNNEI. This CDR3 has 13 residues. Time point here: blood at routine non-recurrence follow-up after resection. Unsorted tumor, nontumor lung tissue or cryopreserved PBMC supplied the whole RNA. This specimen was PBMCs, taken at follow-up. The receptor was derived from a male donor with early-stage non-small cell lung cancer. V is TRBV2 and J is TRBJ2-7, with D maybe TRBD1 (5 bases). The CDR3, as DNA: TGTGCCAGCAGTGACAGGGAAGTCAGCGAGCAGTACTTC. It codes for CASSDREVSEQYF.